What follows are 20 T cell receptor beta chains derived from one specimen sequenced in a study of blood T cells in healthy people across ages. With a J-beta primer mix and a sample-barcoded 5' primer, a second PCR ran about 6 to 11 cycles. TCRdb reprocessed the 5' RACE reads via MiXCR and lists one record per CDR3 protein. Of about 1.5 million distinct CDR3 sequences in the sample, about 42% are singletons; the top ten hold around 4%. Material: blood. The source is a woman under 30 in good health.

This clonotype was detected a few times. The V call is TRBV4-2, the J call TRBJ2-1; 7 bases match TRBD2. The V gene's germline CDR1 is LGHNA and CDR2 YNFKEQ. The CDR3 is 14 amino acids. V lost 1 base and J lost 9; bases outside the gene matches: 6. The CDR3, as DNA: TGTGCCAGCAGCCAAGTGGTTTCGGGAGGTGAGCAGTTCTTC. This codes for CASSQVVSGGEQFF.

This clonotype was seen a handful of times. This rearrangement joins TRBV19 to TRBJ2-1, with a possible D match to TRBD1 (7 bases). V was clipped by 7 bases and J by 0 bases, with 13 bases between them. Looked up from germline, CDR1 is LNHDA and CDR2 is SQIVND (reference sequence). This CDR3 comprises 15 residues. The CDR3 reads CASTPGGSSYNEQFF. CDR3 DNA: TGTGCCAGTACCCCAGGGGGGAGCTCCTACAATGAGCAGTTCTTC.

This clonotype was seen only a few times. The V call is TRBV7-2, the J call TRBJ2-7; TRBD1 aligns across 7 bases. CDR3 length: 15 residues. CDR1 and CDR2 (germline): SGHTA, FQGNSA. Trimming took 5 bases from V and 3 from J; bases not matched to a gene: 10. CDR3 amino acids: CASSRTSGTDYEQYF. The CDR3 DNA reads TGTGCCAGCAGCCGTACCTCCGGGACAGACTACGAGCAGTACTTC.

The chain recombines TRBV13 with TRBJ2-6; 8 nucleotides agree with TRBD1. From germline, CDR1 is PRHDT and CDR2 FYEKMQ (reference sequence). V gave up 5 bases and J gave up 1 base; unmatched junction bases: 10. The CDR3 has 18 amino acids. CDR3 nucleotide sequence: TGTGCCAGCAGCCCGGCCAGGGGGCAATTTTCTGGGGCCAACGTCCTGACTTTC. Amino acid sequence: CASSPARGQFSGANVLTF.

This chain uses TRBV6-5 with TRBJ1-2; D is perhaps TRBD1 (5 bases). V was pared by 5 bases and J by 4 bases, with 14 bases between. This CDR3 spans 14 amino acids. Germline CDR1 and CDR2: MNHEY and SVGAGI. As DNA, the CDR3 is TGTGCCAGCAGTCCCAGGGCGAACTTCTATGGCTACACCTTC. Residues: CASSPRANFYGYTF.

Only a few counts were recorded for this clonotype. The chain carries TRBV12-3 or TRBV12-4 and TRBJ2-5; TRBD2 agrees at 11 bases. This CDR3 contains 16 residues. J lost 3 bases, V lost 6 bases, and 9 bases had no gene match. The CDR3 DNA sequence: TGTGCCAGCAGCCAGACTAGCGGGGACCCTGAAGAGACCCAGTACTTC. Protein product: CASSQTSGDPEETQYF.

The chain joins TRBV9 to TRBJ2-2; 9 nucleotides match TRBD1. CDR1 SGDLS and CDR2 YYNGEE come from the germline V gene. V trimming: 3 bases; J trimming: 3 bases; junction bases outside the gene matches: 15. This CDR3 has 19 residues. This CDR3 reads CASSDRGRDRGSDTGELFF. Written as DNA, the CDR3 is TGTGCCAGCAGCGATCGCGGACGAGACAGGGGGAGCGACACCGGGGAGCTGTTTTTT.

The V call is TRBV4-2, the J call TRBJ2-6, with 9 bases that match TRBD2. Germline V gives CDR1 LGHNA, CDR2 YNFKEQ. The V and J ends lost 1 base and 0 bases, in that order; junction bases with no gene match: 13. The CDR3 is made up of 21 amino acids. The CDR3 coding sequence is TGTGCCAGCAGCCAAGTTTTGGGATTAGCGGGAGAGTACTCTGGGGCCAACGTCCTGACTTTC. Translating gives CASSQVLGLAGEYSGANVLTF.

This clonotype was seen only a few times. The chain recombines TRBV14 with TRBJ2-5; maybe TRBD1 (6 bases). V dropped 1 base and J dropped 9 bases, with 12 bases sitting between them. Germline CDR1 and CDR2: SGHDN and FVKESK. This CDR3 is 13 amino acids long. Here the CDR3 DNA reads TGTGCCAGCAGCCAAGCCGGGACATATTCCCAGTACTTC. Its protein is CASSQAGTYSQYF.

A remark on this clonotype: The junction differs from germline at one of its ends, possibly a read error. The chain carries TRBV7-2 and TRBJ2-3; 9 bases are shared with TRBD1. CDR3 length: 16 amino acids. Germline lookup yields CDR1 SGHTA and CDR2 FQGNSA. CDR3 nucleotides: TGTGCCGGCAGCCTTTTACCGGGACAGGGAACAGATACGCAGTATTTT. It codes for CAGSLLPGQGTDTQYF.

The rearrangement links TRBV2 to TRBJ1-1; possibly TRBD1 for D (5 bases). The germline gives CDR1 SNHLY, CDR2 FYNNEI. Trimming removed 3 bases from V and 5 bases from J, with 13 bases in between. The CDR3 has 14 amino acids. The CDR3 DNA reads TGTGCCAGCAGTGATCTGGGGGGGTGGACTGAAGCTTTCTTT. Its translation: CASSDLGGWTEAFF.

This rearrangement joins TRBV11-2 to TRBJ1-5; D is possibly TRBD1 (6 bases). V was pared by 5 bases and J by 6 bases, with 20 bases between. CDR1 and CDR2 (germline): SGHAT, FQNNGV. The CDR3 extends over 16 amino acids. The DNA of the CDR3 is TGTGCCAGCAGCCTCAGAGGGGCAGGGGAAGGTCAGCCCCAGCATTTT. Translated: CASSLRGAGEGQPQHF.

The chain employs TRBV4-3 and TRBJ1-6; the match to TRBD1 covers 10 bases. Trimming took 0 bases from V and 8 from J; bases not matched to a gene: 1. Germline V gene data show CDR1 as LGHNA and CDR2 as YSLEER. The CDR3 extends over 15 amino acids. In DNA form, the CDR3 reads TGCGCCAGCAGCCAAGACGGGACAGGGGATTCACCCCTCCACTTT. It is translated as CASSQDGTGDSPLHF.

This clonotype was seen a single time. This chain connects TRBV27 to TRBJ1-2; D gene unclear. Germline CDR1 reads MNHEY; CDR2 reads SMNVEV (reference sequence). This CDR3 is built from 16 residues. V lost 1 base and J lost 4, with 16 bases in between. CDR3 in amino acids: CASSLYGKADGYGYTF. DNA for the CDR3: TGTGCCAGCAGTTTATACGGGAAGGCAGACGGCTATGGCTACACCTTC.

The chain recombines TRBV20-1 with TRBJ1-2; D uncertain. The V end lost 0 bases, the J end lost 5 bases, and 7 bases lay between the germline ends. The CDR3 has 12 residues. Germline V gene lookup returns CDR1 DFQATT and CDR2 SNEGSKA (reference sequence). Here the CDR3 DNA reads TGCAGTGCTAGAGATACGGGATATGGCTACACCTTC. Translating it yields CSARDTGYGYTF.

The chain links TRBV2 to TRBJ1-2, with 8 bases fitting TRBD1. The CDR3 is made up of 14 amino acids. CDR1 is SNHLY, CDR2 FYNNEI, per germline. Trimming cost V 4 bases and J 4 bases; bases outside gene matches: 5. Here the CDR3 DNA reads TGTGCCAGCAGTGGGGACAGGCAAGTCTATGGCTACACCTTC. Encoded protein: CASSGDRQVYGYTF.

This chain joins TRBV20-1 and TRBJ2-7, with TRBD2 as a possible D gene (6 bases). The CDR3 sequence is 15 residues long. Trimming cost V 1 base and J 5 bases, with 18 bases left between them. Germline V gene lookup returns CDR1 DFQATT and CDR2 SNEGSKA (reference sequence). The CDR3 DNA reads TGCAGTGCTAGAGGAGGAGGAGGGAGATCCCACGAGCAGTACTTC. Translated: CSARGGGGRSHEQYF.

The chain couples TRBV20-1 to TRBJ2-7, with D tentatively TRBD1 (6 bases). Germline CDR1 DFQATT, CDR2 SNEGSKA (reference sequence). Between the trimmed V and J ends, which lost 6 bases and 7 bases, there was a span of 22 bases. The CDR3 loop spans 14 amino acids. In DNA form, the CDR3 reads TGCAGTGCCAGGATTGGGGGCCGCGGATGGGAGCAGTACTTC. Encoded protein: CSARIGGRGWEQYF.

In regard to this clonotype: The junction differs from germline at one of its ends, possibly a read error. This chain uses TRBV7-2 with TRBJ1-1, with 8 bases matching TRBD1. The CDR3 covers 14 residues. Looked up from germline, CDR1 is SGHTA and CDR2 is FQGNSA. CDR3 coding DNA: TGTGCCAGTAGCTTAGCGCTAGGGACAGGTGAAGCTTTCTTT. It is translated as CASSLALGTGEAFF.

Turning to this clonotype: Compared with germline, one end of the junction differs, possibly owing to a read error. In DNA form, the CDR3 reads TGTGCCAACAGTTTCCTGTCTAATGAAAAACTGTTTTTT. The encoded protein is CANSFLSNEKLFF. V usage is TRBV27 and J usage is TRBJ1-4; no clear D. The CDR3 has 13 residues. The germline V gene encodes CDR1 MNHEY and CDR2 SMNVEV (reference sequence).